One and the same sample provided the 10 T cell receptor beta chains below, sequenced in a study of T cells in localized non-small cell lung cancer (dated by TCRdb to between 2020 and 2021). Libraries came from the immunoSEQ multiplex PCR assay. TCRdb limited this immuneACCESS table to in-frame rearrangements with V and J called. A share of clones is missing; checked studies link under half to unresolved V genes, and the rest is unexplained. For this sample there are under 2,500 clones; around 20% appear just once. The ten top clones hold 18% of the sample. Sample: lung tumor tissue, taken before any cancer treatment. Receptors were obtained from a male donor aged 60 or older with stage I lung adenocarcinoma.

This clone has only a few counts. V gene TRBV6-8 combines with J gene TRBJ1-1; TRBD1 agrees at 10 bases. CDR3 length: 15 residues. Germline V gene sequence: CDR1 MNHGY, CDR2 SAAAGT. The junction had 8 bases not matched to a gene; V was cut back by 6 bases and J by 4 bases. CDR3 bases: TGTGCCAGCAGACTGACAGGGGGCCGGGGCACTGAAGCTTTCTTT. As protein: CASRLTGGRGTEAFF.

This chain links TRBV18 with TRBJ2-1; D is possibly TRBD2 (5 bases). The CDR3 is made up of 16 amino acids. Germline CDR1 reads KGHSH; CDR2 reads LQKENI. V shed 1 base and J shed 2 bases, with 12 bases lying between them. The CDR3 nucleotides are TGTGCCAGCTCACCACTTTCTAGCCGCACCTACAATGAGCAGTTCTTC. This sequence encodes CASSPLSSRTYNEQFF. Drawing the rest from reference TRBV18 and TRBJ2-1, the complete variable domain is NAGVMQNPRHLVRRRGQEARLRCSPMKGHSHVYWYRQLPEEGLKFMVYLQKENIIDESGMPKERFSAEFPKEGPSILRIQQVVRGDSAAYFCASSPLSSRTYNEQFFGPGTRLTVL.

This clone is large (0.1 to 1%). The V call is TRBV29-1, the J call TRBJ2-4; TRBD2 aligns across 12 bases. V lost 5 bases, J lost 13 bases, and 6 bases stayed unmatched. The germline V gene encodes CDR1 SQVTM and CDR2 ANQGSEA. This CDR3 contains 12 residues. CDR3 in amino acids: CSVRTSGKVQYF. The CDR3 DNA sequence: TGCAGCGTTCGGACTAGCGGGAAGGTCCAGTACTTC.

This clone turned up a few times. The genes are TRBV11-3 and TRBJ2-3; 13 nucleotides line up with TRBD2. Germline CDR1 reads SGHNT; CDR2 reads YENEEA. The CDR3 consists of 17 residues. V was pared by 3 bases and J by 2 bases, with 5 bases of the junction left unmatched. The CDR3: CASSFGLAGVVTDTQYF. CDR3 coding DNA: TGTGCCAGCAGCTTCGGACTAGCGGGAGTGGTCACAGATACGCAGTATTTT.

The chain recombines TRBV18 with TRBJ2-1; TRBD1 aligns across 11 bases. The CDR3 length is 15 residues. Germline CDR1 is KGHSH and CDR2 is LQKENI. V shed 5 bases and J 6 bases; nucleotides not matched to a gene: 6. This CDR3 reads CASSTEGTGGNEQFF. Here the CDR3 DNA reads TGTGCCAGCTCAACGGAGGGGACAGGGGGCAATGAGCAGTTCTTC.

This clone is labeled medium-sized. The junction differs from germline at one of its ends, possibly a read error. The CDR3 nucleotides are TGTGCTAGCAGCGTGGGACAGGGGGCATTAAATGAGCAGTTCTTC. Its protein is CASSVGQGALNEQFF. J is TRBJ2-1 and V is TRBV11-3, with 12 bases that match TRBD1. CDR1 is SGHNT and CDR2 is YENEEA in the germline V gene. The CDR3 is 15 residues long.

J is TRBJ2-1 and V is TRBV10-2; TRBD2 is a possible D gene (5 bases). Trimming left V 3 bases short and J 6 bases short, with 9 bases between. This CDR3 has 13 residues. Germline V lookup: CDR1 WSHSY, CDR2 SAAADI. This CDR3 reads CASSDSGSNEQFF. CDR3 DNA: TGCGCCAGCAGTGATTCGGGGAGCAATGAGCAGTTCTTC.

The chain carries TRBV19 and TRBJ1-1, with D uncertain. V dropped 5 bases and J dropped 0 bases, with 13 bases sitting between them. Germline-derived CDR1 and CDR2 are LNHDA and SQIVND (reference sequence). This CDR3 contains 15 residues. CDR3 amino acids: CASSPRTGLNTEAFF. CDR3 nucleotides: TGTGCCAGTAGTCCGCGGACGGGATTGAACACTGAAGCTTTCTTT. The variable domain in full, completed from reference TRBV19 and TRBJ1-1, reads DGGITQSPKYLFRKEGQNVTLSCEQNLNHDAMYWYRQDPGQGLRLIYYSQIVNDFQKGDIAEGYSVSREKKESFPLTVTSAQKNPTAFYLCASSPRTGLNTEAFFGQGTRLTVV.

The J gene is TRBJ1-1, the V gene TRBV30; perhaps TRBD1 as D (5 bases). The CDR3 covers 11 residues. Trimming removed 7 bases at V and 1 base at J, with 7 bases between. The germline CDR1 and CDR2 sequences are GTSNPN and SVGIG (reference sequence). The CDR3 DNA is TGTGCCTATCAGGGGAACACTGAAGCTTTCTTT. Translating it yields CAYQGNTEAFF.

This clone is categorized as large. The V gene is TRBV28, the J gene TRBJ1-2, with unresolved D. The CDR3 is 17 amino acids. The V and J ends lost 6 bases and 0 bases respectively, with 20 bases between them. Germline V gene sequence: CDR1 MDHEN, CDR2 SYDVKM. CDR3 region: CASSPVDAGPTNYGYTF. In nucleotides, the CDR3 is TGTGCCAGCAGCCCCGTCGACGCTGGCCCTACTAACTATGGCTACACCTTC.